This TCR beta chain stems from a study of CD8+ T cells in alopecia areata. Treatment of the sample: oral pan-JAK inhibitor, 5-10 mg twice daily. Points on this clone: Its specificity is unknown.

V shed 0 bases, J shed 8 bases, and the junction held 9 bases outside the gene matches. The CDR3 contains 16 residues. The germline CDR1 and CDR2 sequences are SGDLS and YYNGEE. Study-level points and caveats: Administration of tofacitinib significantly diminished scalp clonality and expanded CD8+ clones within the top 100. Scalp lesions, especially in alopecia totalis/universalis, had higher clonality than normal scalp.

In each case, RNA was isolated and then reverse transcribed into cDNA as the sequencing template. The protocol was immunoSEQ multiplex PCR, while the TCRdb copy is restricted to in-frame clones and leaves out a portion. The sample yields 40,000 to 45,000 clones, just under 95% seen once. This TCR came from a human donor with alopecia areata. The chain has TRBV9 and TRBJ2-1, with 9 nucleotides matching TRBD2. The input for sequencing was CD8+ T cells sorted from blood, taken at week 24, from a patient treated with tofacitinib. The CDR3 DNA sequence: TGTGCCAGCAGCGTAGCGGATAGCGGGGGTTACGATGAGCAGTTCTTC. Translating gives CASSVADSGGYDEQFF. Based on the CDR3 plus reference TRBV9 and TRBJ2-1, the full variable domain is DSGVTQTPKHLITATGQRVTLRCSPRSGDLSVYWYQQSLDQGLQFLIQYYNGEERAKGNILERFSAQQFPDLHSELNLSSLELGDSALYFCASSVADSGGYDEQFFGPGTRLTVL.